The present entry profiles one T cell receptor beta chain with its context. Its cognate antigen is unknown. Germline V gene lookup returns CDR1 MNHNS and CDR2 SASEGT. There are 11 residues in the CDR3. V dropped 7 bases and J dropped 10 bases, with 10 bases sitting between them. The data are from a study of siplizumab effects on memory and regulatory T cells. Study findings and constraints: The alloresponse seemed to draw substantially on naive T cells, which appeared more diverse than memory cells.

The assay covered roughly 97,000 TCR templates per sample. Using immunoSEQ multiplex PCR, the repertoire was profiled, and TCRdb retains in-frame clones only, with some absent. The table shows more than 85,000 clones, with approximately 94% occurring only once. The sequenced sample was Tregs sorted from blood. The rearrangement joins TRBV6-1 to TRBJ2-2; D is perhaps TRBD1 (5 bases). This clonotype originated in a human donor in good health. CDR3 in DNA: TGTGCCAGCAAGGGGTCGGAGGAGCTGTTTTTT. It codes for CASKGSEELFF.